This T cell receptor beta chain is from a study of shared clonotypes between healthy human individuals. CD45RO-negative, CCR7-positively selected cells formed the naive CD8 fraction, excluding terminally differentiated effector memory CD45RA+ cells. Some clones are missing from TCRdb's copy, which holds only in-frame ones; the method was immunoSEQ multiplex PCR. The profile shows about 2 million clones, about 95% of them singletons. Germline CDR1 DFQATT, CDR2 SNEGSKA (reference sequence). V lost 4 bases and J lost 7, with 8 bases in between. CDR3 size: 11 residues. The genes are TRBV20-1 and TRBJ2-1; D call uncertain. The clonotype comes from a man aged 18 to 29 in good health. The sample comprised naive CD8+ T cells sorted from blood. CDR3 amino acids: CSAKMTNEQFF. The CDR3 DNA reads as TGCAGTGCTAAAATGACGAATGAGCAGTTCTTC.